This T cell receptor (beta chain) is from a study of T cell repertoires in cytomegalovirus infection. Overall study context: CMV infection together with matching HLA type was indicated by public TCR beta signatures. Study findings and constraints: CMV carriers having the relevant HLA were flagged by cumulative public TCR beta family frequency. CMV-specific TCR beta clonotypes restricted by HLA-C were the ones dominating the ex vivo response.

CDR1 and CDR2 from the germline V gene are SGHTS and YDEGEE. Trimming left V 2 bases short and J 7 bases short, with 15 bases between. The CDR3 is 15 residues long. TCRdb independently ran MiXCR on the reads; one entry per CDR3 protein. The sample has 450,000 to 600,000 distinct CDR3 sequences, around 10% seen once; the top ten hold 10%. In the case of this clonotype: The antigen remains unidentified.

Sequencing was done on a sample of PBMCs. The rearrangement links TRBV5-8 to TRBJ2-2, with a possible D match to TRBD2 (6 bases). The receptor was derived from a human donor in good health (CMV status not recorded). Some clones in this sample may be carry-over from other donors' samples. CDR3 sequence (DNA): TGTGCCAGCAGCTTACGGGGGTCCAGCGACGGGGAGCTGTTTTTT. This encodes CASSLRGSSDGELFF.